Listed below are T cell receptor beta chains from one sample, sequenced in a study of blood T cell repertoires in COVID-19. Measured with immunoSEQ multiplex PCR; TCRdb has only the in-frame clones, and not every one. The profile shows hundreds of thousands of clones, around 87% of them singletons. Material: peripheral blood. Source of these receptors: a woman in her forties or fifties who had recovered from COVID-19. The CDR3 runs from the conserved cysteine through the conserved F or W. Each record gives: D gene, J gene, clone size, V gene, CDR3 protein, CDR3 DNA. D genes are given only for firm matches. A clone size is listed for some rows: how often the clone was seen (once, few, many), or a class if it is expanded.

>TRBD1|TRBJ2-7|-|TRBV5-1
CASSLEGQGFHEQYF
TGCGCCAGCAGCTTGGAGGGACAGGGGTTCCACGAGCAGTACTTC
>TRBD1|TRBJ2-1|-|TRBV2
CAARGGQGYNEQFF
TGTGCCGCCCGAGGGGGACAGGGGTACAATGAGCAGTTCTTC
>-|TRBJ1-1|once|TRBV6-5
CASSYARLSEAFF
TGTGCCAGCAGTTATGCGCGATTGTCTGAAGCTTTCTTT
>TRBD1|TRBJ2-7|-|TRBV9
CASSVRDRGGEQYF
TGTGCCAGCAGCGTCCGGGACAGGGGGGGCGAGCAGTACTTC
>-|TRBJ1-1|few|TRBV3-1/TRBV3-2
CASSPSGSNTEAFF
TGTGCCAGCAGCCCGTCCGGGAGCAACACTGAAGCTTTCTTT
>-|TRBJ1-5|-|TRBV7-8
CASSLGRRGDNQPQHF
TGTGCCAGCAGCTTAGGTCGCAGGGGCGACAATCAGCCCCAGCATTTT
>TRBD1|TRBJ1-6|many|TRBV30
CAWRRQGTGSSLHF
TGTGCCTGGAGAAGACAGGGGACGGGTTCGTCCCTCCACTTT
>TRBD2|TRBJ2-7|few|TRBV18
CASSPPGLAGAYEQYF
TGTGCCAGCTCACCACCGGGACTAGCGGGGGCCTACGAGCAGTACTTC
>-|TRBJ1-1|-|TRBV10-3
CAISGAGEATEAFF
TGTGCCATCAGTGGGGCCGGGGAGGCCACTGAAGCTTTCTTT
>-|TRBJ2-5|-|TRBV7-2
CASSLAEQTQYF
TGTGCCAGCAGCTTAGCGGAGCAGACCCAGTACTTC
>-|TRBJ2-1|-|TRBV9
CASSVSGLSGNEQFF
TGTGCCAGCAGCGTAAGCGGCCTAAGCGGGAATGAGCAGTTCTTC
>TRBD1|TRBJ1-5|-|TRBV28
CASSLYRDRESQPQHF
TGTGCCAGCAGTTTATACCGGGACAGGGAATCTCAGCCCCAGCATTTT
>-|TRBJ1-5|-|TRBV27
CAAGLDQPQHF
TGTGCAGCGGGGCTGGATCAGCCCCAGCATTTT
>-|TRBJ2-7|-|TRBV12-3/TRBV12-4
CASSYRSYEQYF
TGTGCCAGCAGCTATCGCTCCTACGAGCAGTACTTC
>-|TRBJ2-1|-|TRBV18
CASSPSSNKEQFF
TGTGCCAGCTCACCATCATCCAACAAGGAGCAGTTCTTC
>-|TRBJ2-2|-|TRBV19
CASNERGGIGELFF
TGTGCCAGCAACGAAAGGGGGGGCATCGGGGAGCTGTTTTTT
>-|TRBJ1-2|-|TRBV25-1
CASSAYYGYTF
TGTGCCAGCAGTGCCTACTATGGCTACACCTTC
>-|TRBJ1-2|once|TRBV7-9
CASSKNKGSNYGYTF
TGTGCCAGCAGCAAAAACAAGGGGTCTAACTATGGCTACACCTTC
>-|TRBJ1-2|once|TRBV4-3
CASSPGLRYGYTF
TGCGCCAGCAGCCCGGGGTTGAGGTATGGCTACACCTTC
>-|TRBJ1-2|once|TRBV12-3/TRBV12-4
CASSSLGVYGYTF
TGTGCCAGCAGTTCCTTAGGGGTCTATGGCTACACCTTC
>-|TRBJ2-4|-|TRBV28
CASSGTGSLLGNIQYF
TGTGCCAGCAGTGGAACCGGGAGCCTATTGGGGAACATTCAGTACTTC
>TRBD1|TRBJ1-1|-|TRBV5-6
CASSLTGARLNTEAFF
TGTGCCAGCAGCCTAACAGGGGCACGTTTGAACACTGAAGCTTTCTTT
>-|TRBJ2-5|-|TRBV28
CATMRGRETQYF
TGTGCCACTATGCGGGGTCGGGAGACCCAGTACTTC
>TRBD1|TRBJ1-5|-|TRBV7-2
CASSVGTANQPQHF
TGTGCCAGCAGCGTCGGGACAGCGAATCAGCCCCAGCATTTT
>-|TRBJ1-1|-|TRBV11-3
CASSLSQGTEAFF
TGTGCCAGCAGCTTAAGTCAGGGCACTGAAGCTTTCTTT
>-|TRBJ1-1|-|TRBV30
CAWNRINTEAFF
TGTGCCTGGAACAGGATAAACACTGAAGCTTTCTTT
>-|TRBJ1-2|-|TRBV6-2/TRBV6-3
CASSYLQGYGYTF
TGTGCCAGCAGTTATCTACAGGGCTATGGCTACACCTTC
>-|TRBJ1-2|-|TRBV3-1/TRBV3-2
CASSQGEGYGYTF
TGTGCCAGCAGCCAAGGTGAGGGTTACGGCTACACCTTC
>TRBD1|TRBJ1-5|-|TRBV19
CATQTGGGNQPQHF
TGTGCCACCCAGACAGGGGGCGGCAATCAGCCCCAGCATTTT
>-|TRBJ2-3|-|TRBV6-4
CASSDSGGGSTDTQYF
TGTGCCAGCAGTGACTCGGGGGGAGGCTCCACAGATACGCAGTATTTT
>TRBD1|TRBJ2-3|-|TRBV6-6
CAARTGLTDTQYF
TGTGCCGCGCGGACAGGCTTGACAGATACGCAGTATTTT
>-|TRBJ2-4|few|TRBV7-8
CASSLGTGNIQYF
TGTGCCAGCAGCTTAGGGACTGGGAACATTCAGTACTTC
>-|TRBJ1-6|-|TRBV5-4
CASSVAQDSPLHF
TGTGCCAGCTCCGTGGCGCAGGATTCACCCCTCCACTTT
>-|TRBJ1-2|-|TRBV19
CASSIGARALVGYTF
TGTGCCAGTAGTATTGGGGCCAGGGCTCTGGTTGGCTACACCTTC
>TRBD1|TRBJ2-2|once|TRBV10-3
CASRDRDTGELFF
TGTGCCTCAAGGGACAGGGACACCGGGGAGCTGTTTTTT
>-|TRBJ1-1|once|TRBV18
CASSPNQGTRAEAFF
TGTGCCAGCTCACCAAACCAGGGGACGAGGGCTGAAGCTTTCTTT
>TRBD2|TRBJ2-5|-|TRBV6-5
CASSYSTGGAETQYF
TGTGCCAGCAGTTACTCGACCGGGGGGGCGGAGACCCAGTACTTC
>-|TRBJ1-5|-|TRBV19
CASTASRTGNQPQHF
TGTGCCAGTACCGCTTCCCGCACGGGCAATCAGCCCCAGCATTTT
>-|TRBJ1-2|-|TRBV6-6
CASSYLYSSGYTF
TGTGCCAGCAGTTACCTGTACAGCAGTGGCTACACCTTC
>-|TRBJ1-1|once|TRBV7-2
CASSLGYQGTEAFF
TGTGCCAGCAGCTTAGGTTATCAGGGCACTGAAGCTTTCTTT
>-|TRBJ1-5|-|TRBV6-5
CASKRSGGENQPQHF
TGTGCCAGCAAACGATCGGGGGGGGAAAATCAGCCCCAGCATTTT
>-|TRBJ2-2|-|TRBV2
CASTPEGGELFF
TGTGCCAGCACCCCTGAGGGCGGGGAGCTGTTTTTT
>TRBD1|TRBJ2-1|-|TRBV4-3
CASSQDSAGGYEQFF
TGCGCCAGCAGCCAAGATTCGGCAGGGGGATATGAGCAGTTCTTC
>TRBD2|TRBJ2-7|-|TRBV6-2/TRBV6-3
CASSYSVGRQLSYEQYF
TGTGCCAGCAGTTATTCAGTCGGGAGGCAGCTTTCCTACGAGCAGTACTTC
>TRBD1|TRBJ1-4|-|TRBV10-2
CASSGGTENEKLFF
TGCGCCAGCAGTGGAGGGACAGAAAATGAAAAACTGTTTTTT
>TRBD2|TRBJ2-5|-|TRBV15
CATSAGLAGVRQETQYF
TGTGCCACCAGCGCCGGACTAGCGGGGGTAAGACAAGAGACCCAGTACTTC
>-|TRBJ2-1|few|TRBV7-2
CASSYYDSGVQFF
TGTGCCAGCAGCTATTATGACTCGGGTGTGCAGTTCTTC
>TRBD1|TRBJ2-7|-|TRBV6-5
CASRQGDEQYF
TGTGCCAGTAGACAGGGGGACGAGCAGTACTTC
>-|TRBJ1-1|-|TRBV7-9
CASSTGISEAFF
TGTGCCAGCAGTACAGGGATCTCTGAAGCTTTCTTT
>-|TRBJ2-1|-|TRBV7-9
CASSSDEDEQFF
TGTGCCAGCAGCTCGGATGAGGATGAGCAGTTCTTC
>TRBD1|TRBJ1-1|-|TRBV5-1
CASSLEGTGEAFF
TGCGCCAGCAGCTTGGAAGGGACAGGAGAAGCTTTCTTT
>TRBD1|TRBJ2-1|-|TRBV5-1
CASSSQTGEREQFF
TGCGCCAGCAGTTCACAGACAGGGGAGCGCGAGCAGTTCTTC
>-|TRBJ1-5|-|TRBV18
CASSPGGGNQPQHF
TGTGCCAGCTCACCTGGGGGGGGCAATCAGCCCCAGCATTTT
>TRBD2|TRBJ2-3|-|TRBV5-1
CASKSSGSADTQYF
TGCGCCAGCAAGTCCAGCGGGAGTGCAGATACGCAGTATTTT
>TRBD1|TRBJ2-7|-|TRBV28
CASRPGQTSSYEQYF
TGTGCCAGCAGGCCGGGACAGACGTCCTCCTACGAGCAGTACTTC
>TRBD2|TRBJ2-3|-|TRBV10-3
CAISESTSVDTQYF
TGTGCCATCAGTGAGTCAACTAGCGTAGATACGCAGTATTTT
>-|TRBJ2-5|-|TRBV5-6
CASSLVGVETQYF
TGTGCCAGCAGCTTGGTAGGGGTGGAGACCCAGTACTTC
>TRBD2|TRBJ2-1|-|TRBV6-2/TRBV6-3
CASSYSMGLRGDNEQFF
TGTGCCAGCAGTTACTCGATGGGGTTGCGGGGGGACAATGAGCAGTTCTTC